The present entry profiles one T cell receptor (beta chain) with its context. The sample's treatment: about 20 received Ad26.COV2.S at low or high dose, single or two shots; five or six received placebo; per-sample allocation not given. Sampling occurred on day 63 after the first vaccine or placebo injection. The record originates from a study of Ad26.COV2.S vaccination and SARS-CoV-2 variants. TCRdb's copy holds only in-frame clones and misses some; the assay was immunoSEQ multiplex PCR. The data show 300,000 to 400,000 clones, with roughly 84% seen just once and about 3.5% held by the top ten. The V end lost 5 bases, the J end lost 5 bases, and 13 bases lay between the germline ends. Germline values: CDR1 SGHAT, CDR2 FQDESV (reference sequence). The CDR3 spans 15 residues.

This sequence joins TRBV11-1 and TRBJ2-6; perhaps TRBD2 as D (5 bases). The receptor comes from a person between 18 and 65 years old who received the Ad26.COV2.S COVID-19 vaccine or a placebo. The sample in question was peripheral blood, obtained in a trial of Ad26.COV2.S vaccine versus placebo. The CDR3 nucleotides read TGTGCCAGCAGCCTAGACGGGGAATGGGCCAACGTCCTGACTTTC. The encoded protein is CASSLDGEWANVLTF.